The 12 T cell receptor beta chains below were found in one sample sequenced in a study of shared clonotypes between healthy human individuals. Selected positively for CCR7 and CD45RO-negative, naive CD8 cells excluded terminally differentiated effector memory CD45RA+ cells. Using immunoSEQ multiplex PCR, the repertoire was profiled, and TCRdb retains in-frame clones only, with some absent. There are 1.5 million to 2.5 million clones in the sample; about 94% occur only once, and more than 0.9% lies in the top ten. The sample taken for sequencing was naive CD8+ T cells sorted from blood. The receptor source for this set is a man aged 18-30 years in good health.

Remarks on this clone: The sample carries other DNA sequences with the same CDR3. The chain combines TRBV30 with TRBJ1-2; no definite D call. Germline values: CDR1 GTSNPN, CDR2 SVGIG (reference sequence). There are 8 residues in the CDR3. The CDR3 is CAGYGYTF. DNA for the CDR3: TGTGCGGGCTATGGCTACACCTTC.

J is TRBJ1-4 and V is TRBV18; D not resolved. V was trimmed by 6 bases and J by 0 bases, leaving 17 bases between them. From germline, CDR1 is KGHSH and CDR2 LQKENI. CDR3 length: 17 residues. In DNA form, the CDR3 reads TGTGCCAGCTCCCCCGATGAACGGCCCGCAACTAATGAAAAACTGTTTTTT. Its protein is CASSPDERPATNEKLFF.

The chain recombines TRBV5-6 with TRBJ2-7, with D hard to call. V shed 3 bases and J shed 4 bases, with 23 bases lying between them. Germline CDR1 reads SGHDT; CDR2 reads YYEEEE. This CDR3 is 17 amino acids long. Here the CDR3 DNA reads TGTGCCAGCAGCTCCTCGGTATGGACCAACAACTTTTACGAGCAGTACTTC. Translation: CASSSSVWTNNFYEQYF.

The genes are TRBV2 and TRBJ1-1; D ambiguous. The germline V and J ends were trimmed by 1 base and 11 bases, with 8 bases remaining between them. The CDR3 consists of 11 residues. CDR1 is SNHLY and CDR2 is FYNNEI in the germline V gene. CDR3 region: CASSEGMKAFF. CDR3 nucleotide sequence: TGTGCCAGCAGTGAAGGAATGAAGGCTTTCTTT. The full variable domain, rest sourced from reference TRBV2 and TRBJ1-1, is EPEVTQTPSHQVTQMGQEVILRCVPISNHLYFYWYRQILGQKVEFLVSFYNNEISEKSEIFDDQFSVERPDGSNFTLKIRSTKLEDSAMYFCASSEGMKAFFGQGTRLTVV.

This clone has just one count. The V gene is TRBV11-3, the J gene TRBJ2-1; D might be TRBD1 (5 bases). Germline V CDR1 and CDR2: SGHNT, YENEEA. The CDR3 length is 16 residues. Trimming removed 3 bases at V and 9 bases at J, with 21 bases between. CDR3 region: CASSFRRGTAAGEQFF. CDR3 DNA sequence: TGTGCCAGCAGCTTTAGAAGGGGAACTGCCGCCGGTGAGCAGTTCTTC.

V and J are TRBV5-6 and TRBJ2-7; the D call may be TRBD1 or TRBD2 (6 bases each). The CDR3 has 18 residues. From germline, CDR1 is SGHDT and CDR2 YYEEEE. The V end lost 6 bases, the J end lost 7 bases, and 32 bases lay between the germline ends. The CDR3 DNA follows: TGTGCCAGCACAGAAAGGGGGGCTAGCCCTATGATTTGGGGGGAGCAGTACTTC. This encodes CASTERGASPMIWGEQYF.

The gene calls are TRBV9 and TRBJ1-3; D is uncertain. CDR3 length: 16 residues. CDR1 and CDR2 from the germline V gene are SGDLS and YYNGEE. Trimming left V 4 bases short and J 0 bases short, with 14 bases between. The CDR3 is CASSPSPSSSGNTIYF. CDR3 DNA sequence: TGTGCCAGCAGCCCTAGCCCCAGCTCCTCTGGAAACACCATATATTTT.

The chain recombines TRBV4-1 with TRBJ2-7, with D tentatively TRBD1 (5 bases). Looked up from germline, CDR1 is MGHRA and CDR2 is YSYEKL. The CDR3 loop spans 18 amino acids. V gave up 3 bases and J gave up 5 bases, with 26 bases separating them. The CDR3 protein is CASSHPVVAAQGIHEQYF. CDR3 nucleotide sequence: TGCGCCAGCAGCCATCCCGTGGTGGCCGCTCAGGGAATTCACGAGCAGTACTTC.

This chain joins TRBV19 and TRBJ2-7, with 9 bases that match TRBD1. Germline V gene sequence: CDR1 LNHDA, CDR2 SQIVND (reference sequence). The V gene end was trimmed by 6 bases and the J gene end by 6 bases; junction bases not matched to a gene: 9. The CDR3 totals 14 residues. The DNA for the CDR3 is TGTGCCAGTAGCCCGACAGGGGGGGGCTTCGAGCAGTACTTC. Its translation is CASSPTGGGFEQYF.

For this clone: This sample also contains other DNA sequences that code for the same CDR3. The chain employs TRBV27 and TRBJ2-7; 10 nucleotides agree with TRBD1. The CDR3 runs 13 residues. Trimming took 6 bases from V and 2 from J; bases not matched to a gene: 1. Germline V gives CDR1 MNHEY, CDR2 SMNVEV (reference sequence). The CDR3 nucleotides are TGTGCCAGCAGCGGGACAGGGGCCTACGAGCAGTACTTC. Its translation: CASSGTGAYEQYF.

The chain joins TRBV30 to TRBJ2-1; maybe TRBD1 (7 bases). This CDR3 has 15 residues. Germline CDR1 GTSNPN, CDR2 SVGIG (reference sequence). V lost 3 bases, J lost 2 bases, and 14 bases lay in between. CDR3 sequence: CAWSQGGGTYNEQFF. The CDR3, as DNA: TGTGCCTGGAGCCAGGGGGGCGGGACCTACAATGAGCAGTTCTTC.

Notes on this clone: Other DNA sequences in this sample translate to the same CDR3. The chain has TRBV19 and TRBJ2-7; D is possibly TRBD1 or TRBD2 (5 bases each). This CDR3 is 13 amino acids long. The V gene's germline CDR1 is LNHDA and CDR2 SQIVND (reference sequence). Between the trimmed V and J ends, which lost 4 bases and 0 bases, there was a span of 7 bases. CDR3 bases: TGTGCCAGTAGTACGGGGCTCTCCTACGAGCAGTACTTC. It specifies CASSTGLSYEQYF.